The clone carrying this T cell receptor (beta chain) was detected only once. Its antigen is currently unknown. The data stem from a study of cytomegalovirus exposure and HLA in healthy donors. Findings and limits, study-wide: Clonal expansion, a later analysis showed, was greater in HLA-associated TCR beta chains than in equally common others.

Primers included in the PCR were 60 Vbeta and 13 Jbeta primers. Using immunoSEQ multiplex PCR, the repertoire was profiled, and TCRdb retains in-frame clones only, with some absent. The data show roughly 140,000 clones, about three quarters seen once. The source is a man aged 40-49 years in good health and CMV-seropositive. Sequencing used PBMCs.

CDR3 amino acids: CASSLGLTGTQAFF. The CDR3, as DNA: TGTGCCAGCAGCTTAGGGCTCACCGGGACACAAGCTTTCTTT. The chain couples TRBV11-1 to TRBJ1-1, with a possible D match to TRBD1 (6 bases). Germline assignment: CDR1 SGHAT and CDR2 FQDESV (reference sequence). The ends were cut back, 1 base at V and 9 bases at J, with 15 bases in the middle. The length of the CDR3 is 14 residues. Drawing the rest from reference TRBV11-1 and TRBJ1-1, the complete variable domain is EAEVAQSPRYKITEKSQAVAFWCDPISGHATLYWYRQILGQGPELLVQFQDESVVDDSQLPKDRFSAERLKGVDSTLKIQPAELGDSAMYLCASSLGLTGTQAFFGQGTRLTVV.